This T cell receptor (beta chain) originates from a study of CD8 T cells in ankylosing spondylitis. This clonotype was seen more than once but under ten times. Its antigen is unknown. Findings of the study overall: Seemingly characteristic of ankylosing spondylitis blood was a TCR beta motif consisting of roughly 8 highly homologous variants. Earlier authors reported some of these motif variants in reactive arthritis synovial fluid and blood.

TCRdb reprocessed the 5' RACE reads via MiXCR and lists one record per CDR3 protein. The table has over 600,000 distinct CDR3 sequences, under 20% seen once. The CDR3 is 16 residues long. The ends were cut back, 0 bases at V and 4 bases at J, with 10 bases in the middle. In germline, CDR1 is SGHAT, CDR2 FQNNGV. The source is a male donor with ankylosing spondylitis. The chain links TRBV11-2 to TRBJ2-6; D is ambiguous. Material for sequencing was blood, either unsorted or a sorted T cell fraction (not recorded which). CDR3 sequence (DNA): TGTGCCAGCAGCTTAGATTCAGGTCGAGGGGCCAACGTCCTGACTTTC. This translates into CASSLDSGRGANVLTF. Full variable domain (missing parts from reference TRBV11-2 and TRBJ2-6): EAGVAQSPRYKIIEKRQSVAFWCNPISGHATLYWYQQILGQGPKLLIQFQNNGVVDDSQLPKDRFSAERLKGVDSTLKIQPAKLEDSAVYLCASSLDSGRGANVLTFGAGSRLTVL.